This T cell receptor beta chain comes out of a study of glioma-infiltrating T cells. The CDR3 has 14 amino acids. Per the germline V gene, CDR1 is SEHNR and CDR2 is FQNEAQ (reference sequence). The ends lost 8 bases at V and 9 bases at J; junction bases unmatched: 7. Amplification of TCR alpha and beta CDR3 regions from RNA used iRepertoire nested multiplex PCR. MiXCR was run by TCRdb on the multiplex PCR reads, yielding one entry per CDR3 protein. The sample lists under 200,000 distinct CDR3 sequences; roughly two fifths were seen once. The rearrangement links TRBV7-9 to TRBJ2-1; the match to TRBD2 covers 13 bases. The specimen was glioma tissue, nonneoplastic brain tissue, or PBMCs (not recorded which). The clonotype was recovered from a human donor with low-grade glioma or glioblastoma, undergoing nonglioma brain surgery, or in good health (not recorded which). CDR3 residues: CASWGTSGTGEQFF. The CDR3 nucleotides are TGTGCCAGCTGGGGGACTAGCGGGACGGGTGAGCAGTTCTTC. The full variable domain, in which reference TRBV7-9 and TRBJ2-1 provide the parts outside the CDR3, is DTGVSQNPRHKITKRGQNVTFRCDPISEHNRLYWYRQTLGQGPEFLTYFQNEAQLEKSRLLSDRFSAERPKGSFSTLEIQRTEQGDSAMYLCASWGTSGTGEQFFGPGTRLTVL.